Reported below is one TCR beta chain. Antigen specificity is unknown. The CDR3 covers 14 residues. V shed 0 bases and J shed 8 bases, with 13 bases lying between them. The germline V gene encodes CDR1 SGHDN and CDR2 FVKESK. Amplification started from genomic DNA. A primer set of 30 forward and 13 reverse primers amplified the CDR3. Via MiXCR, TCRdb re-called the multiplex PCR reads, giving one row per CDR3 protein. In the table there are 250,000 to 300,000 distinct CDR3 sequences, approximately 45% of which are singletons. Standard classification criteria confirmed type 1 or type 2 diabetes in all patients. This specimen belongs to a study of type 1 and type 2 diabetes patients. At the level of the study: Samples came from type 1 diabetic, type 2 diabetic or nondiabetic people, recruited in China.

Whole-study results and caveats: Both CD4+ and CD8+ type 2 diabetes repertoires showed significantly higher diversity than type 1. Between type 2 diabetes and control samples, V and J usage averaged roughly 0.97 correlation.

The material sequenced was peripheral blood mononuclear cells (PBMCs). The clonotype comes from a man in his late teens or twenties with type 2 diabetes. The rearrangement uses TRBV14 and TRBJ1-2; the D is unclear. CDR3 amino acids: CASSQDLEERGYTF. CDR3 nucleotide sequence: TGTGCCAGCAGCCAAGATCTCGAGGAACGCGGCTACACCTTC.